A selection of T cell receptor beta chains follows, all from one sample in a study of cytomegalovirus exposure and HLA in healthy donors. Here immunoSEQ multiplex PCR was the method, and the copy in TCRdb shows in-frame clones only, minus some. Of fewer than 180,000 clones detected, 60% to 85% appear once; the ten largest clones hold roughly 6.3%. The sample comprised PBMCs. These receptors originate from a man in his forties or fifties in good health and CMV-seropositive. The CDR3 runs from the conserved cysteine through the conserved F or W. The D gene is left open where the match is weak. Some rows have no size entry. The others give once, few or many, or a class for an expanded clone.

>TRBD2|TRBV10-2|NA|TRBJ2-7
TGCGCCAGCAACGGGAGGGCCGCCCACGAGCAGTACTTC
CASNGRAAHEQYF
>TRBD1|TRBV5-1|once|TRBJ2-7
TGCGCCAGCAGCTGGGGGGACAGGGAGGTCTACGAGCAGTACTTC
CASSWGDREVYEQYF
>TRBD1|TRBV6-1|NA|TRBJ2-1
TGTGCCAGCAGTGGAATAACAGGGGGCGCTAGCGATGAGCAGTTCTTC
CASSGITGGASDEQFF
>NA|TRBV2|NA|TRBJ1-2
TGTGCCAGTGCCTTTTCCGGGGGCTACACCTTC
CASAFSGGYTF
>NA|TRBV5-1|NA|TRBJ2-3
TGCGCCAGCAGCTTGACCCCCGGTAGCACAGATACGCAGTATTTT
CASSLTPGSTDTQYF
>TRBD2|TRBV11-3|NA|TRBJ2-7
TGTGCCAGCAGCTTGGGACTAGCGGGAAGCTACGAGCAGTACTTC
CASSLGLAGSYEQYF
>NA|TRBV9|NA|TRBJ2-3
TGTGCCAGCGGCCCCACAGATACGCAGTATTTT
CASGPTDTQYF
>TRBD2|TRBV14|NA|TRBJ2-7
TGTGCCAGCAGCCCCCGAGCGGGAGGAACCTACGAGCAGTACTTC
CASSPRAGGTYEQYF
>NA|TRBV2|NA|TRBJ2-5
TGTGCCAGCAGTACCCCCGAGGGGGGGGAGACCCAGTACTTC
CASSTPEGGETQYF
>NA|TRBV21-1|NA|TRBJ2-7
TGTGCCAGCAGCAAAGCCTGGACAGGAGACTACGAGCAGTACTTC
CASSKAWTGDYEQYF
>TRBD1|TRBV29-1|NA|TRBJ1-4
TGCAGCGCCCCGGGACAGGATAATGAAAAACTGTTTTTT
CSAPGQDNEKLFF
>NA|TRBV5-1|NA|TRBJ2-1
TGCGCCAGCAGCTTGTTTGGTAGAGGCAGCGATGAGCAGTTCTTC
CASSLFGRGSDEQFF
>TRBD1|TRBV5-6|NA|TRBJ2-7
TGTGCCAGCAGCTTCGCCGGGACAGGGAGGTTCTTGGGCGAGCAGTACTTC
CASSFAGTGRFLGEQYF
>TRBD2|TRBV13|NA|TRBJ2-3
TGTGCCAGCAGCTTAGGTTGGCGGGAGGTTGTGGATACGCAGTATTTT
CASSLGWREVVDTQYF
>NA|TRBV11-2|NA|TRBJ1-1
TGTGCCAGCAGCTTTCAGGGTCAGACTGAAGCTTTCTTT
CASSFQGQTEAFF
>TRBD1|TRBV28|NA|TRBJ2-7
TGTGCCAGCAGTCCCGAAGACAGGGGCTATCACGAGCAGTACTTC
CASSPEDRGYHEQYF
>NA|TRBV7-9|NA|TRBJ1-5
TGTGCCAGCAGCTTAGGTGGAGTTAGCAATCAGCCCCAGCATTTT
CASSLGGVSNQPQHF
>NA|TRBV9|NA|TRBJ1-6
TGTGCCAGCAGCACACGTCATAATTCACCCCTCCACTTT
CASSTRHNSPLHF
>NA|TRBV5-1|once|TRBJ1-2
TGCGCCAGCAGCTTGACAGAAAACTATGGCTACACCTTC
CASSLTENYGYTF
>TRBD2|TRBV27|NA|TRBJ2-7
TGTGCCAGCAGTCTTCTAGCGGGAGAGGTTTCCTACGAGCAGTACTTC
CASSLLAGEVSYEQYF
>NA|TRBV6-1|few|TRBJ1-5
TGTGCCAGCATTCAACAGGGTACGAGCAATCAGCCCCAGCATTTT
CASIQQGTSNQPQHF
>NA|TRBV30|NA|TRBJ1-2
TGTGCCTCGTTTCAGGTTAACTATGGCTACACCTTC
CASFQVNYGYTF
>NA|TRBV2|NA|TRBJ1-4
TGTGCCAGCAGTGGGGCACCTAGGGGGGAAAAACTGTTTTTT
CASSGAPRGEKLFF
>TRBD2|TRBV5-4|NA|TRBJ2-7
TGTGCCAGCAGCGCCCCCGGTTTCGGGAGGCGGGATGAGCAGTACTTC
CASSAPGFGRRDEQYF
>NA|TRBV20-1|NA|TRBJ2-4
TGCAGTGCTGGACGACAGATTCAGTACTTC
CSAGRQIQYF
>TRBD1|TRBV7-9|NA|TRBJ2-7
TGTGCCAGCAGCTTAGACAGGGGAAAATTCTACGAGCAGTACTTC
CASSLDRGKFYEQYF
>NA|TRBV5-1|NA|TRBJ2-1
TGCGCCAGCAGCTTAACAGGCTCCTACAATGAGCAGTTCTTC
CASSLTGSYNEQFF
>NA|TRBV7-6|NA|TRBJ1-2
TGTGCCAGCAGTCCTCAGGGAAATTATGGCTACACCTTC
CASSPQGNYGYTF
>TRBD1|TRBV6-1|NA|TRBJ2-5
TGTGCCAGCAGTGATACAGGGGTACGAGGGGAGACCCAGTACTTC
CASSDTGVRGETQYF
>TRBD1|TRBV30|NA|TRBJ1-1
TGTGCCTGGAGCGACCTGTTTTGGGACAGGGGTATGAACACTGAAGCTTTCTTT
CAWSDLFWDRGMNTEAFF
>TRBD1|TRBV5-8|NA|TRBJ1-5
TGTGCCAGCAGCTGGACAGGGAATCAGCCCCAGCATTTT
CASSWTGNQPQHF
>TRBD1|TRBV5-4|NA|TRBJ1-3
TGTGCCAGCAGCACCAGGACAGGGGCTGGAAACACCATATATTTT
CASSTRTGAGNTIYF
>NA|TRBV28|NA|TRBJ1-5
TGTGCCAGCAGCCCGTCGGGCCAGGGACTAGGTCAGCCCCAGCATTTT
CASSPSGQGLGQPQHF
>NA|TRBV6-4|NA|TRBJ2-3
TGTGCCAGCAGACCGACTAGTTCAGATACGCAGTATTTT
CASRPTSSDTQYF
>NA|TRBV30|NA|TRBJ1-4
TGTGCCTGGAGGGGCCGTAGTAGGGAAAAACTGTTTTTT
CAWRGRSREKLFF
>NA|TRBV30|NA|TRBJ1-5
TGTGCCTGGAGAGGGGCAGTGAATCAGCCCCAGCATTTT
CAWRGAVNQPQHF
>TRBD1|TRBV5-1|NA|TRBJ1-4
TGCGCCAGCAGCTTGGGAGGCGGGACAGGGGAAGAAAAACTGTTTTTT
CASSLGGGTGEEKLFF
>NA|TRBV5-1|once|TRBJ2-3
TGCGCCAGCAGAGTGGGACAAATCACAGATACGCAGTATTTT
CASRVGQITDTQYF
>NA|TRBV2|NA|TRBJ2-6
TGTGCCAGCAGGTCAGGTTCCTCTGGGGCCAACGTCCTGACTTTC
CASRSGSSGANVLTF
>NA|TRBV5-4|few|TRBJ2-1
TGTGCCAGCAGCAGCGCTCCCTACAATGAGCAGTTCTTC
CASSSAPYNEQFF
>NA|TRBV27|few|TRBJ2-7
TGTGCCAGCAGTTTTGGTTACGGGGAGCAGTACTTC
CASSFGYGEQYF
>NA|TRBV30|NA|TRBJ1-6
TGTGCCTGGTTTTCTTGGTTGAGGAACCTTCAAGTGGGCTCCTATAATTCACCCCTCCACTTT
CAWFSWLRNLQVGSYNSPLHF
>TRBD1|TRBV9|NA|TRBJ2-1
TGTGCCAGCAGCGCGAGACAGGGTCTTTCATACAATGAGCAGTTCTTC
CASSARQGLSYNEQFF
>TRBD2|TRBV5-6|once|TRBJ2-3
TGTGCCAGCAGCTTCCTTGGGGGAGGGCGTGCAGATACGCAGTATTTT
CASSFLGGGRADTQYF
>NA|TRBV29-1|NA|TRBJ2-5
TGCAGCGTTCTCGGGAGAGGAGAGACCCAGTACTTC
CSVLGRGETQYF
>NA|TRBV9|few|TRBJ2-3
TGTGCCAGCAGCACAGCCGGGACACCCGTCGGAGATACGCAGTATTTT
CASSTAGTPVGDTQYF
>NA|TRBV7-3|NA|TRBJ2-7
TGTGCCAGCAGCTTGGGTCCAGGGGCCTCCTACGAGCAGTACTTC
CASSLGPGASYEQYF
>NA|TRBV5-1|NA|TRBJ1-2
TGCGCCAGCAGCTTGGCTCAGGGGAGCTATGGCTACACCTTC
CASSLAQGSYGYTF
>NA|TRBV7-3|NA|TRBJ2-5
TGTGCCAGCAGCTTTCAAGGACTCAACCAAGAGACCCAGTACTTC
CASSFQGLNQETQYF
>NA|TRBV28|NA|TRBJ2-2
TGTGCCAGCAGTTTGGGGGCCCAGGGGACCGGGGAGCTGTTTTTT
CASSLGAQGTGELFF
>TRBD2|TRBV5-1|once|TRBJ2-5
TGCGCCAGCAGCTTGGGGCTAGCGGGAGGACAAGAGACCCAGTACTTC
CASSLGLAGGQETQYF
>TRBD1|TRBV18|NA|TRBJ1-3
TGTGCCAGCTCAGGACAGGGTTTGGGCGCTGGAAACACCATATATTTT
CASSGQGLGAGNTIYF
>TRBD1|TRBV28|NA|TRBJ1-6
TGTGCCACCCTCAACAGGGGGCAGACAAATTCACCCCTCCACTTT
CATLNRGQTNSPLHF
>NA|TRBV30|NA|TRBJ2-3
TGTGCCTGGAGTGTCTTTAGCACTACAGATACGCAGTATTTT
CAWSVFSTTDTQYF
>TRBD2|TRBV7-7|NA|TRBJ2-1
TGTGCTAGCAGCCTTGGACTAGCGGGAAACAATGAGCAGTTCTTC
CASSLGLAGNNEQFF
>NA|TRBV7-9|NA|TRBJ2-5
TGTTCCAGCAGCCTCCGGGCAGGGGCGGGTTGGGAGACCCAGTACTTC
CSSSLRAGAGWETQYF
>NA|TRBV18|NA|TRBJ1-5
TGTGCCAGCTCAGGAGCTGCCGGCCAGCCCCAGCATTTT
CASSGAAGQPQHF